This TCR beta chain appears in the sequencing data of a study of cytotoxic CD8 clonotypes in ibrutinib-treated CLL. Study summary: Partial responses numbered approximately 24 and complete responses 2; after a median about 74 months, roughly 14 stayed remitted and about 12 progressed.

Depth targeted 1 in 200,000 to 1 in 1 million T cells, averaging 10x coverage per clonotype. Repertoires were generated with immunoSEQ multiplex PCR, while TCRdb's copy carries only in-frame clones and drops some. There are around 310,000 clones in the sample; about 80% occur only once, and roughly 6.3% lies in the top ten. The table lists this clone with a count of one. Its specificity is not known. Findings and caveats of the study: Samples were collected at differing times from sustained-remission and progressing patients. The clonality went up when patients responded to ibrutinib and dropped back toward baseline at progression.

This CDR3 spans 15 amino acids. CDR1 is ENHRY, CDR2 SYGVKD, per germline. V was trimmed by 3 bases and J by 1 base, leaving 12 bases between them. The V call is TRBV10-3, the J call TRBJ1-1; D ambiguous. This receptor was identified in a human donor with chronic lymphocytic leukemia. This sample comprised PBMCs, obtained before ibrutinib treatment. CDR3 residues: CAISDWNSRNTEAFF. The CDR3, as DNA: TGTGCCATCAGTGATTGGAACTCAAGGAACACTGAAGCTTTCTTT.